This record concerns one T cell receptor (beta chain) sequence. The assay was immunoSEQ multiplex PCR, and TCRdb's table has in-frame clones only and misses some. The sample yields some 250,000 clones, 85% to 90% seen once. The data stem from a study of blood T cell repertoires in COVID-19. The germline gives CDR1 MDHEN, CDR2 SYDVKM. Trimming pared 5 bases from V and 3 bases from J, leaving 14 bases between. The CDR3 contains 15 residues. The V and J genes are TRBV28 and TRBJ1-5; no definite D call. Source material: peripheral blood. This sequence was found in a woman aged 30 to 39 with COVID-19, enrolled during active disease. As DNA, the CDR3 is TGTGCCAGCAGTGGGCCAGCCGCGCACAATCAGCCCCAGCATTTT. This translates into CASSGPAAHNQPQHF.